Below are 27 T cell receptor beta chains sequenced from a single sample in a study of blood T cell repertoires in COVID-19. Sequencing used immunoSEQ multiplex PCR; TCRdb keeps in-frame clones, though not all of them. The sample has roughly 390,000 clones; around 84% are singletons. Sequencing input: peripheral blood. Receptors originate from a woman between 18 and 29 years old with acute or convalescent COVID-19.

V usage is TRBV2 and J usage is TRBJ1-5; D gene unclear. The CDR3 consists of 12 residues. V was cut by 4 bases and J by 8 bases, with 9 bases left in between. From germline, CDR1 is SNHLY and CDR2 FYNNEI. CDR3 region: CASSGGEEPQHF. The CDR3 nucleotides read TGTGCCAGCAGTGGCGGGGAAGAGCCCCAGCATTTT.

CDR3 DNA: TGTGCCACCAGTGACCGAAGTACTAGCGGGAGTTCCGGGGAGCTGTTTTTT. It is translated as CATSDRSTSGSSGELFF. The V gene is TRBV24-1, the J gene TRBJ2-2; TRBD2 aligns across 11 bases. The CDR3 runs 17 residues. In germline, CDR1 is KGHDR, CDR2 SFDVKD. The ends lost 4 bases at V and 6 bases at J; junction bases unmatched: 9.

This clone turned up a few times. This sample also contains other DNA sequences that code for the same CDR3. The rearrangement joins TRBV9 to TRBJ2-2; a weak D match, TRBD1 (5 bases). This CDR3 contains 13 residues. Looked up from germline, CDR1 is SGDLS and CDR2 is YYNGEE. V lost 4 bases and J 4 bases, leaving 8 bases between the germline ends. The DNA of the CDR3 is TGTGCCAGCAGCCCTACAGGCACCGGGGAGCTGTTTTTT. As protein: CASSPTGTGELFF. The variable domain in full, completed from reference TRBV9 and TRBJ2-2, reads DSGVTQTPKHLITATGQRVTLRCSPRSGDLSVYWYQQSLDQGLQFLIQYYNGEERAKGNILERFSAQQFPDLHSELNLSSLELGDSALYFCASSPTGTGELFFGEGSRLTVL.

This clone was seen once. The chain combines TRBV5-8 with TRBJ1-4, with TRBD1 identical over 7 bases. Germline CDR1 SGHTS, CDR2 YDEGEE. With 0 bases clipped from V and 9 bases from J, the junction kept 11 bases outside the gene matches. The length of the CDR3 is 16 residues. The CDR3 loop is CASSLESGTVVQKLFF. The DNA of the CDR3 is TGTGCCAGCAGCTTGGAATCCGGGACAGTTGTGCAAAAACTGTTTTTT.

The V and J genes are TRBV28 and TRBJ1-1, with D tentatively TRBD1 (6 bases). V was clipped by 6 bases and J by 6 bases, with 14 bases between them. The CDR3 sequence is 13 residues long. The germline gives CDR1 MDHEN, CDR2 SYDVKM. CDR3 DNA sequence: TGTGCCAGCAGATTTGGCAGGGGCTCTGAAGCTTTCTTT. Residues: CASRFGRGSEAFF. The complete variable domain, with remaining parts taken from reference TRBV28 and TRBJ1-1, reads DVKVTQSSRYLVKRTGEKVFLECVQDMDHENMFWYRQDPGLGLRLIYFSYDVKMKEKGDIPEGYSVSREKKERFSLILESASTNQTSMYLCASRFGRGSEAFFGQGTRLTVV.

The chain recombines TRBV5-6 with TRBJ2-3; 10 bases align to TRBD1. The V and J ends lost 2 bases and 2 bases, in that order; junction bases with no gene match: 5. The germline V gene encodes CDR1 SGHDT and CDR2 YYEEEE. This CDR3 spans 16 amino acids. The CDR3 spells CASSFRTGGYTDTQYF. The CDR3 DNA sequence: TGTGCCAGCAGCTTTCGGACAGGGGGTTACACAGATACGCAGTATTTT.

CDR3 loop: CASSLSSRGNTEAFF. Here the CDR3 DNA reads TGTGCCAGCAGCCTCTCGAGTAGGGGTAACACTGAAGCTTTCTTT. This rearrangement joins TRBV11-2 to TRBJ1-1; perhaps TRBD1 as D (5 bases). The germline CDR1 and CDR2 sequences are SGHAT and FQNNGV. The V end was cut by 5 bases, the J end by 2 bases, with 15 bases between. The CDR3 consists of 15 residues.

V gene TRBV10-3 combines with J gene TRBJ2-2, with a tentative D call TRBD1 (6 bases). The V gene lost 1 base and the J gene lost 7 bases, with 16 bases spanning the gap. Germline lookup yields CDR1 ENHRY and CDR2 SYGVKD. CDR3 length equals 16 residues. CDR3 in DNA: TGTGCCATCAGTGAGTTCTATCAGGGGCAGAACGGGGAGCTGTTTTTT. This codes for CAISEFYQGQNGELFF.

The V and J genes are TRBV19 and TRBJ1-5; 7 bases are shared with TRBD1. The CDR3 is 15 amino acids. Germline values: CDR1 LNHDA, CDR2 SQIVND (reference sequence). Trimming at V came to 4 bases and at J to 1 base, leaving 4 bases not matched to a gene. CDR3 sequence reads: CASSRTGISNQPQHF. CDR3 sequence (DNA): TGTGCCAGTAGTAGGACAGGTATCAGCAATCAGCCCCAGCATTTT.

V and J are TRBV6-4 and TRBJ2-7, with TRBD2 identical over 13 bases. J was trimmed by 2 bases and V by 6 bases; bases with no gene match: 7. The CDR3 runs to 16 residues. Germline loops: CDR1 MRHNA, CDR2 SNTAGT. Here the CDR3 reads CASSRGLAGVTYEQYF. For the CDR3, the DNA is TGTGCCAGCAGCCGAGGACTAGCGGGAGTGACCTACGAGCAGTACTTC.

This rearrangement joins TRBV5-1 to TRBJ1-1, with D possibly TRBD1 on 6 matching bases. Germline CDR1 is SGHRS and CDR2 is YFSETQ. The CDR3 consists of 13 residues. Trimming removed 4 bases at V and 6 bases at J, with 13 bases between. Here the CDR3 reads CASSDGQKAEAFF. The CDR3 DNA follows: TGCGCCAGCAGCGACGGACAGAAGGCTGAAGCTTTCTTT.

This chain uses TRBV13 with TRBJ1-3; no definite D call. Germline V CDR1 and CDR2: PRHDT, FYEKMQ (reference sequence). The CDR3 extends over 15 amino acids. Trimming removed 3 bases at V and 0 bases at J, with 9 bases between. CDR3 nucleotides: TGTGCCAGCAGCTTGCGGGCCCCCTCTGGAAACACCATATATTTT. It translates to CASSLRAPSGNTIYF.

This clone appeared once. The CDR3 spells CASSPTPGFSPLHF. The CDR3 region has the DNA TGTGCCAGCAGTCCAACCCCGGGTTTTTCACCCCTCCACTTT. This chain links TRBV27 with TRBJ1-6; D uncertain. Trimming pared 5 bases from V and 9 bases from J, leaving 14 bases between. Germline loops: CDR1 MNHEY, CDR2 SMNVEV (reference sequence). The CDR3 totals 14 residues.

The genes are TRBV12-3 or TRBV12-4 and TRBJ2-7, with D possibly TRBD2 on 6 matching bases. The CDR3 totals 13 residues. V was cut by 10 bases and J by 5 bases, with 18 bases left in between. CDR3 residues: CATHSAGSNEQYF. The CDR3 DNA sequence: TGTGCCACCCACTCCGCGGGAAGTAACGAGCAGTACTTC.

CDR3 loop: CAISEGQPNYGYTF. CDR3 coding DNA: TGTGCCATCAGTGAGGGACAGCCTAACTATGGCTACACCTTC. The chain joins TRBV10-3 to TRBJ1-2, with D possibly matching TRBD1 (6 bases). This CDR3 has 14 amino acids. Germline V gene sequence: CDR1 ENHRY, CDR2 SYGVKD. The ends were cut back, 2 bases at V and 0 bases at J, with 7 bases in the middle.

The genes are TRBV18 and TRBJ1-1; D is undetermined. The CDR3 totals 16 residues. V lost 1 base and J lost 0, with 12 bases in between. In germline, CDR1 is KGHSH, CDR2 LQKENI. The CDR3 region is CASSPQHGSMNTEAFF. The DNA for the CDR3 is TGTGCCAGCTCACCACAGCACGGTTCCATGAACACTGAAGCTTTCTTT.

The sample holds one count of this clone. The chain carries TRBV5-6 and TRBJ2-2; D possibly corresponds to TRBD1 (5 bases). This CDR3 region has 15 residues. Trimming shortened V by 0 bases and J by 5 bases, and 11 bases separated the two germline ends. Germline V gives CDR1 SGHDT, CDR2 YYEEEE. Here the CDR3 DNA reads TGTGCCAGCAGCTTGGGTCACAGGTTAACCGGGGAGCTGTTTTTT. Its protein is CASSLGHRLTGELFF.

The rearrangement uses TRBV12-3 or TRBV12-4 and TRBJ2-7, with D tentatively TRBD1 (6 bases). The V gene lost 8 bases and the J gene lost 0 bases, with 11 bases spanning the gap. The CDR3 contains 13 residues. The CDR3 spells CASSDSYSYEQYF. The CDR3 DNA is TGTGCCAGCTCGGACAGTTACTCCTACGAGCAGTACTTC.

For this clone: At the DNA level, this CDR3 is encoded by other sequences in the same sample as well. V gene TRBV28 combines with J gene TRBJ2-3; the D gene is possibly TRBD1 (6 bases). Germline V gives CDR1 MDHEN, CDR2 SYDVKM. The CDR3 is 13 amino acids. The ends were cut back, 2 bases at V and 4 bases at J, with 7 bases in the middle. The CDR3 here is CASSLGGADTQYF. The CDR3 DNA reads TGTGCCAGCAGTTTAGGGGGCGCAGATACGCAGTATTTT.

This rearrangement joins TRBV12-3 or TRBV12-4 to TRBJ2-1, with D possibly TRBD1 on 5 matching bases. The V and J ends lost 3 bases and 4 bases respectively, with 7 bases between them. The CDR3 covers 13 residues. CDR3 nucleotide sequence: TGTGCCAGCAGTTTGGACATTTACAATGAGCAGTTCTTC. Protein product: CASSLDIYNEQFF.

The rearrangement uses TRBV21-1 and TRBJ2-3; the D segment call TRBD1 is taken from the table without a DNA check. TRBV21-1 corresponds to a pseudogene. There are 17 residues in the CDR3. CDR3 DNA sequence: TGTGCCAGCAGCAAAGAGGGGGACAGGCACGCAGGAGATACGCAGTATTTT. Its translation: CASSKEGDRHAGDTQYF.

The chain uses TRBV4-2 and TRBJ2-7; 7 bases are a match to TRBD1. The trim removed 2 bases at V and 3 bases at J, leaving 1 base unmatched. Per the germline V gene, CDR1 is LGHNA and CDR2 is YNFKEQ. This CDR3 has 13 residues. The CDR3 bases are TGTGCCAGCAGCCAACAGGGGGACTACGAGCAGTACTTC. It specifies CASSQQGDYEQYF.

The gene calls are TRBV19 and TRBJ1-2; tentative D call: TRBD1 (6 bases). The length of the CDR3 is 16 residues. CDR1 is LNHDA and CDR2 is SQIVND in the germline V gene (reference sequence). Trimming took 8 bases from V and 3 from J, leaving 22 bases between them. CDR3 nucleotide sequence: TGTGCCAGTTATGGGGGCGGATTAAGGGAAGACTATGGCTACACCTTC. This codes for CASYGGGLREDYGYTF.

Comment on this clone: At one end, the junction sequence differs from germline, possibly due to a read error. This CDR3 is CASSEAEWDRENF. CDR3 bases: TGTGCCAGCAGTGAAGCAGAGTGGGACAGGGAGAACTTC. The genes are TRBV2 and TRBJ2-5; 9 nucleotides align to TRBD1. CDR3 length equals 13 residues. Germline V lookup: CDR1 SNHLY, CDR2 FYNNEI.

The rearrangement joins TRBV28 to TRBJ1-5; D ambiguous. The CDR3 runs 14 residues. Per the germline V gene, CDR1 is MDHEN and CDR2 is SYDVKM. V was cut by 6 bases and J by 4 bases, with 13 bases left in between. The CDR3 sequence: CASSLERRNQPQHF. The CDR3 DNA reads TGTGCCAGCAGCCTAGAAAGACGGAATCAGCCCCAGCATTTT.

The chain is built from TRBV2 and TRBJ1-5, with D possibly being TRBD1 (5 bases). Trimming shortened V by 7 bases and J by 0 bases, and 7 bases separated the two germline ends. This CDR3 region has 13 residues. Looked up from germline, CDR1 is SNHLY and CDR2 is FYNNEI. DNA of the CDR3: TGTGCCAGCAAACAGGATAGCAATCAGCCCCAGCATTTT. Its translation is CASKQDSNQPQHF.

V and J are TRBV6-2 or TRBV6-3 and TRBJ1-1; 7 bases map to TRBD1. V trimming: 0 bases; J trimming: 6 bases; junction bases outside the gene matches: 1. CDR1 is MNHEY, CDR2 SVGEGT, per germline. This CDR3 region has 13 residues. This CDR3 is CASSYSRGPEAFF. In DNA, the CDR3 is TGTGCCAGCAGTTACTCGAGGGGGCCTGAAGCTTTCTTT.